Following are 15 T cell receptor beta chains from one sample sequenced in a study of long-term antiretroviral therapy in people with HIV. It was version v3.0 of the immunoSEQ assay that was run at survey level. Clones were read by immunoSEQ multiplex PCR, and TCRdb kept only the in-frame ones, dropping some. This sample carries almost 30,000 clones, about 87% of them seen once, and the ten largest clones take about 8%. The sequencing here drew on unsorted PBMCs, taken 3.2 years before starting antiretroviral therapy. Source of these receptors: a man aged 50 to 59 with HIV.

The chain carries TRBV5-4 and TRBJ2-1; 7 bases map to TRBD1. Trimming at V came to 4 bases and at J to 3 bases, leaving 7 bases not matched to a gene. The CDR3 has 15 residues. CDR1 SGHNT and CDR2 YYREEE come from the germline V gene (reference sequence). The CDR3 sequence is CASSQDRDIYNEQFF. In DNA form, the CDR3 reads TGTGCCAGCAGCCAAGACAGGGACATCTACAATGAGCAGTTCTTC.

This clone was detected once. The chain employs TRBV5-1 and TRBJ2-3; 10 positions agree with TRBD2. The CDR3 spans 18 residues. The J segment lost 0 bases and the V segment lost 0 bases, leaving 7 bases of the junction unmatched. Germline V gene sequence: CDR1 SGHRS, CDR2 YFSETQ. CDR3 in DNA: TGCGCCAGCAGCTTGGCGGCTAGCGGGGGCGTTAGCACAGATACGCAGTATTTT. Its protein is CASSLAASGGVSTDTQYF. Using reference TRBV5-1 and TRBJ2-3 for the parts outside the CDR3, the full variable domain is KAGVTQTPRYLIKTRGQQVTLSCSPISGHRSVSWYQQTPGQGLQFLFEYFSETQRNKGNFPGRFSGRQFSNSRSEMNVSTLELGDSALYLCASSLAASGGVSTDTQYFGPGTRLTVL.

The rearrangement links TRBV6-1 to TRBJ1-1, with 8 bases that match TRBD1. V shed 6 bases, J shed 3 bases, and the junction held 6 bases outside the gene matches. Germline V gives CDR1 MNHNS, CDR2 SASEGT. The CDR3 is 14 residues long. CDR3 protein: CASSTDRGDTEAFF. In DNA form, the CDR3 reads TGTGCCAGCAGCACAGACAGGGGCGACACTGAAGCTTTCTTT.

The CDR3 sequence: CASSVTGAINEKLFF. As DNA, the CDR3 is TGTGCCAGCAGTGTCACAGGGGCAATTAATGAAAAACTGTTTTTT. The chain employs TRBV28 and TRBJ1-4, with TRBD1 matching 7 bases. V dropped 5 bases and J dropped 4; count of bases not matched to a gene: 7. Germline loops: CDR1 MDHEN, CDR2 SYDVKM. This CDR3 comprises 15 residues.

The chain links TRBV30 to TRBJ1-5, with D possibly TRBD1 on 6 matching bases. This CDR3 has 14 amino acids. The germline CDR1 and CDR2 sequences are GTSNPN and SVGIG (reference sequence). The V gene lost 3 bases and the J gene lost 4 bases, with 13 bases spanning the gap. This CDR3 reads CAWSDTRGNQPQHF. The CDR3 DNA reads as TGTGCCTGGAGCGATACCAGGGGTAATCAGCCCCAGCATTTT.

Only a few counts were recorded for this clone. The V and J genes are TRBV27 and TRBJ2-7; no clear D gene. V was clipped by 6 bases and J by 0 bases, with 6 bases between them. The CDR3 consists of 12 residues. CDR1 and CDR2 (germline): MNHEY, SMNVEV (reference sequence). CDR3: CASSASSYEQYF. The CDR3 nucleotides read TGTGCCAGCAGCGCAAGCTCCTACGAGCAGTACTTC.

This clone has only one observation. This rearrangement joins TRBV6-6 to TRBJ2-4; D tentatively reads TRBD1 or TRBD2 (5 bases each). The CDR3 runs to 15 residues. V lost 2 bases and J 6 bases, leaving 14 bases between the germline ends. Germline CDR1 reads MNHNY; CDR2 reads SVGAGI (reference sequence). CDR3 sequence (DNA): TGTGCCAGCAGTTACCCTGAAGGGGCGGGAAACATTCAGTACTTC. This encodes CASSYPEGAGNIQYF.

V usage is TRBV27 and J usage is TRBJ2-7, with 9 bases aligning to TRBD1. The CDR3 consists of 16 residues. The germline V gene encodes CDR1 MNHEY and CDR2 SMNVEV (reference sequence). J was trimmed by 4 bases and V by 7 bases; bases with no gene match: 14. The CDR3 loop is CASNLLGTGFAYEQYF. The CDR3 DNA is TGTGCCAGCAACCTTTTGGGGACAGGGTTCGCGTACGAGCAGTACTTC.

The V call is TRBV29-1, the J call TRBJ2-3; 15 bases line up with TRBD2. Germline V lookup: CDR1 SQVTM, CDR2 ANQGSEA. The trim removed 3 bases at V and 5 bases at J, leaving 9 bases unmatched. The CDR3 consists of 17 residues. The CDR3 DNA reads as TGCAGCGTTGAGGGCGGGACTAGCGGGAGGAAGGTAGATACGCAGTATTTT. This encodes CSVEGGTSGRKVDTQYF.

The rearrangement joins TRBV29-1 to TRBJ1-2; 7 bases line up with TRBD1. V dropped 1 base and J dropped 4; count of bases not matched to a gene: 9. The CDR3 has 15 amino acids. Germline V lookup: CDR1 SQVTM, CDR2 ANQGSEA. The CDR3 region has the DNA TGCAGCGTTGAAGTGGGACAGCTATGGAGCTATGGCTACACCTTC. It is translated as CSVEVGQLWSYGYTF.

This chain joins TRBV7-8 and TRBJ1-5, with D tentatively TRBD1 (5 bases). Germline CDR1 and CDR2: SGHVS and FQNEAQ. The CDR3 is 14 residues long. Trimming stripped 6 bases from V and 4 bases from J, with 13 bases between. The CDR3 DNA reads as TGTGCCAGCAGACCCGGGACCGCTAATCAGCCCCAGCATTTT. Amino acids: CASRPGTANQPQHF.

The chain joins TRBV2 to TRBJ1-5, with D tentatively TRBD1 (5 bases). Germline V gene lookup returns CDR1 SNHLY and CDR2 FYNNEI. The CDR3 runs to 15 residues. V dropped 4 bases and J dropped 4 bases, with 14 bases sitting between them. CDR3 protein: CASSGVGGTNQPQHF. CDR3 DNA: TGTGCCAGCAGTGGGGTTGGGGGGACGAATCAGCCCCAGCATTTT.

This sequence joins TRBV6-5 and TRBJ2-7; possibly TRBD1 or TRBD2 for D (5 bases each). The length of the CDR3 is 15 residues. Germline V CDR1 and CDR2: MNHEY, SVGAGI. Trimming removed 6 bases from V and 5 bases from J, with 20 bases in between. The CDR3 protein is CASRFSGTSGHEQYF. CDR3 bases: TGTGCCAGCAGATTTTCCGGGACCTCAGGTCACGAGCAGTACTTC.

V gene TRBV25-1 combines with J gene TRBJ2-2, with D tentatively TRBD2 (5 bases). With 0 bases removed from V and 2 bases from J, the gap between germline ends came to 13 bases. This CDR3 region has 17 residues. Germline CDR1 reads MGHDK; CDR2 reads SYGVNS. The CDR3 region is CASSEYGGSVNTGELFF. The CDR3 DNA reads TGTGCCAGCAGTGAATATGGTGGTAGCGTAAACACCGGGGAGCTGTTTTTT.

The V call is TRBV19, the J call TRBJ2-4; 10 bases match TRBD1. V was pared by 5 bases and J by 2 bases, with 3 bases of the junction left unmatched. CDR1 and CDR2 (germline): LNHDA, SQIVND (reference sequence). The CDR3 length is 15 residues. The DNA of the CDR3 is TGTGCCAGTAGTGGGGACAGGGGCCCCAAAAACATTCAGTACTTC. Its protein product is CASSGDRGPKNIQYF.